Listed below are T cell receptor beta chains from one sample, sequenced in a study of cytomegalovirus exposure and HLA in healthy donors. Assay: immunoSEQ multiplex PCR; the TCRdb copy retains only in-frame clones and omits some. The table shows about 120,000 clones, with around 78% occurring only once. Sequencing was performed on PBMCs. The origin of the receptors is a woman aged 25-40 years in good health and CMV-seropositive. Each CDR3 is given with its conserved first and last residue. D genes are given only for firm matches. Not every row has a clone size; where given, it reads once, few, many or a size class.

d_call: TRBD2; v_call: TRBV11-1; clone_size: NA; j_call: TRBJ2-1; cdr3_nt: TGTGCCAGCAGTCCCCGGGGGCTAGCGGGGGATGAGCAGTTCTTC; cdr3_aa: CASSPRGLAGDEQFF
d_call: NA; v_call: TRBV28; clone_size: NA; j_call: TRBJ2-5; cdr3_nt: TGTGCCAGCAGTTTGTGGCGGGGTCATGAGACCCAGTACTTC; cdr3_aa: CASSLWRGHETQYF
d_call: TRBD2; v_call: TRBV13; clone_size: NA; j_call: TRBJ2-7; cdr3_nt: TGTGCCAGCAGCATCCAGCGGGGTCCCTACGAGCAGTACTTC; cdr3_aa: CASSIQRGPYEQYF
d_call: NA; v_call: TRBV28; clone_size: NA; j_call: TRBJ2-1; cdr3_nt: TGTGCCAGTGCACAGGGGGGGGTTAATGAGCAGTTCTTC; cdr3_aa: CASAQGGVNEQFF
d_call: NA; v_call: TRBV11-2; clone_size: NA; j_call: TRBJ1-6; cdr3_nt: TGTGCCAGCAGCCAATTCGGCGGGTATAATTCACCCCTCCACTTT; cdr3_aa: CASSQFGGYNSPLHF
d_call: NA; v_call: TRBV28; clone_size: NA; j_call: TRBJ1-5; cdr3_nt: TGTGCCAGCAGTCCTACTAGGGGGATCAGCAATCAGCCCCAGCATTTT; cdr3_aa: CASSPTRGISNQPQHF
d_call: NA; v_call: TRBV9; clone_size: few; j_call: TRBJ2-3; cdr3_nt: TGTGCCAGCAGCGTAGCTCCGGGGGATACGCAGTATTTT; cdr3_aa: CASSVAPGDTQYF
d_call: TRBD1; v_call: TRBV7-2; clone_size: NA; j_call: TRBJ2-7; cdr3_nt: TGTGCCAGCAGCCCGACAGGGGGGGTTTACGAGCAGTACTTC; cdr3_aa: CASSPTGGVYEQYF
d_call: TRBD1; v_call: TRBV7-2; clone_size: NA; j_call: TRBJ2-5; cdr3_nt: TGTGCCAGCAGCTCGACAGGGGCTGGGGGGACCCAGTACTTC; cdr3_aa: CASSSTGAGGTQYF
d_call: TRBD1; v_call: TRBV28; clone_size: NA; j_call: TRBJ1-2; cdr3_nt: TGTGCCAGCAGACAGACAGGGAGGTTCGATGGCTACACCTTC; cdr3_aa: CASRQTGRFDGYTF
d_call: NA; v_call: TRBV19; clone_size: NA; j_call: TRBJ1-5; cdr3_nt: TGTGCCAGCCCATTTATTGAGGGGGATCAGCCCCAGCATTTT; cdr3_aa: CASPFIEGDQPQHF
d_call: TRBD1; v_call: TRBV5-6; clone_size: NA; j_call: TRBJ1-1; cdr3_nt: TGTGCCAGCAGCAGGGGACAGTCAACCTCCACTGAAGCTTTCTTT; cdr3_aa: CASSRGQSTSTEAFF
d_call: TRBD1; v_call: TRBV13; clone_size: once; j_call: TRBJ2-1; cdr3_nt: TGTGCCAGCACCCTGGGTGACAGGGGAGGCAATGAGCAGTTCTTC; cdr3_aa: CASTLGDRGGNEQFF
d_call: TRBD1; v_call: TRBV7-3; clone_size: NA; j_call: TRBJ2-1; cdr3_nt: TGTGCCAGCAGCTTAACTTCCGGGACAGGGGGCTGGAATGAGCAGTTCTTC; cdr3_aa: CASSLTSGTGGWNEQFF
d_call: NA; v_call: TRBV19; clone_size: NA; j_call: TRBJ1-5; cdr3_nt: TGTGCCAGTAGTCCCCGACAGGGCAATCAGCCCCAGCATTTT; cdr3_aa: CASSPRQGNQPQHF
d_call: NA; v_call: TRBV6-1; clone_size: NA; j_call: TRBJ2-1; cdr3_nt: TGTGCCAGCAGTGAAGGGGGGGGCGCGGGGAATGAGCAGTTCTTC; cdr3_aa: CASSEGGGAGNEQFF
d_call: TRBD1; v_call: TRBV7-9; clone_size: NA; j_call: TRBJ2-1; cdr3_nt: TGTTCCAGCAGCTTAAAAACTGGACAGGGGGGCAATGAGCAGTTCTTC; cdr3_aa: CSSSLKTGQGGNEQFF
d_call: NA; v_call: TRBV7-6; clone_size: NA; j_call: TRBJ2-1; cdr3_nt: TGTGCCAGCAGCTTAATCGGGGGGCCCTCCTACAATGAGCAGTTCTTC; cdr3_aa: CASSLIGGPSYNEQFF
d_call: NA; v_call: TRBV6-1; clone_size: once; j_call: TRBJ2-6; cdr3_nt: TGTGCCAGCAGTGAAGAGGGAGTTGGGGCCAACGTCCTGACTTTC; cdr3_aa: CASSEEGVGANVLTF
d_call: NA; v_call: TRBV6-5; clone_size: once; j_call: TRBJ1-5; cdr3_nt: TGTGCCAGCAGTTCAGGACTAGGTCAGCCCCAGCATTTT; cdr3_aa: CASSSGLGQPQHF
d_call: NA; v_call: TRBV5-1; clone_size: NA; j_call: TRBJ2-6; cdr3_nt: TGCGCCACACGGCAGGGCGCTAGCTCTGGGGCCAACGTCCTGACTTTC; cdr3_aa: CATRQGASSGANVLTF
d_call: TRBD2; v_call: TRBV11-2; clone_size: few; j_call: TRBJ2-3; cdr3_nt: TGTGCCAGCAGCTTAGGGGGACTAGCGGGGGGCCTGGATACGCAGTATTTT; cdr3_aa: CASSLGGLAGGLDTQYF
d_call: NA; v_call: TRBV6-6; clone_size: few; j_call: TRBJ1-2; cdr3_nt: TGTGCCAGCAGTCCGGTTGTCGGGTATGGCTACACCTTC; cdr3_aa: CASSPVVGYGYTF
d_call: NA; v_call: TRBV28; clone_size: NA; j_call: TRBJ1-2; cdr3_nt: TGTGCCAGCAGTTTCCGTCCTCCCCCCGGAGTGGGTGGCTACACCTTC; cdr3_aa: CASSFRPPPGVGGYTF
d_call: NA; v_call: TRBV6-5; clone_size: NA; j_call: TRBJ1-3; cdr3_nt: TGTGCCAGCAGATACCTCAGACAGGCCTCTGGAAACACCATATATTTT; cdr3_aa: CASRYLRQASGNTIYF
d_call: NA; v_call: TRBV4-1; clone_size: NA; j_call: TRBJ2-7; cdr3_nt: TGCGCCAGCAGCCACACAGATCCCTACGAGCAGTACTTC; cdr3_aa: CASSHTDPYEQYF
d_call: NA; v_call: TRBV7-2; clone_size: NA; j_call: TRBJ2-5; cdr3_nt: TGTGCCAGCAGCTCCGATCCGGGGTTCGAAGAGACCCAGTACTTC; cdr3_aa: CASSSDPGFEETQYF
d_call: NA; v_call: TRBV4-3; clone_size: once; j_call: TRBJ1-2; cdr3_nt: TGCGCCAGCAGCCAAGATCGTGGGCGCGGGAACTATGGCTACACCTTC; cdr3_aa: CASSQDRGRGNYGYTF
d_call: NA; v_call: TRBV4-3; clone_size: few; j_call: TRBJ1-5; cdr3_nt: TGCGCCAGCAGCCAAGATTGGGCAGGGGTGCAGCCCCAGCATTTT; cdr3_aa: CASSQDWAGVQPQHF
d_call: NA; v_call: TRBV27; clone_size: NA; j_call: TRBJ2-1; cdr3_nt: TGTGCCAGCAGTTTAGACGGGGGAACATACAATGAGCAGTTCTTC; cdr3_aa: CASSLDGGTYNEQFF
d_call: TRBD1; v_call: TRBV11-2; clone_size: NA; j_call: TRBJ2-7; cdr3_nt: TGTGCCAGCAGCGACTCCGGACAGGGGGACTACGAGCAGTACTTC; cdr3_aa: CASSDSGQGDYEQYF
d_call: TRBD2; v_call: TRBV28; clone_size: NA; j_call: TRBJ2-7; cdr3_nt: TGTGCCAGCAGTTCCCCGGGGGGAGAGCATCCCTACGAGCAGTACTTC; cdr3_aa: CASSSPGGEHPYEQYF
d_call: NA; v_call: TRBV9; clone_size: NA; j_call: TRBJ1-2; cdr3_nt: TGTGCCAGCAGCGTGGGTCGGGGGAGCGGCTACACCTTC; cdr3_aa: CASSVGRGSGYTF
d_call: NA; v_call: TRBV5-1; clone_size: NA; j_call: TRBJ2-3; cdr3_nt: TGCGCCAGCAGCTCGGGGACATTCACAGATACGCAGTATTTT; cdr3_aa: CASSSGTFTDTQYF
d_call: TRBD1; v_call: TRBV7-3; clone_size: NA; j_call: TRBJ1-1; cdr3_nt: TGTGCCAGCAGCTTAAGGGCAGGGGGCACTGAAGCTTTCTTT; cdr3_aa: CASSLRAGGTEAFF
d_call: TRBD2; v_call: TRBV9; clone_size: NA; j_call: TRBJ2-7; cdr3_nt: TGTGCCAGCAGCCTGGGACTAGAGGGAAGGGAGCAGTACTTC; cdr3_aa: CASSLGLEGREQYF
d_call: NA; v_call: TRBV5-6; clone_size: NA; j_call: TRBJ2-3; cdr3_nt: TGTGCCAGCAAACCTAGGGGGTTCGATACGCAGTATTTT; cdr3_aa: CASKPRGFDTQYF
d_call: NA; v_call: TRBV11-3; clone_size: NA; j_call: TRBJ2-7; cdr3_nt: TGTGCCAGCAGCTTAGCTGCTGGAGGCGAGCAGTACTTC; cdr3_aa: CASSLAAGGEQYF
d_call: TRBD1; v_call: TRBV28; clone_size: NA; j_call: TRBJ2-1; cdr3_nt: TGTGCCAGCAGTTCTGGGGACAGGGGCGGCAATGAGCAGTTCTTC; cdr3_aa: CASSSGDRGGNEQFF
d_call: NA; v_call: TRBV27; clone_size: NA; j_call: TRBJ2-5; cdr3_nt: TGTGCCAGCAGCCTAGGTGGGACCCAGTACTTC; cdr3_aa: CASSLGGTQYF
d_call: NA; v_call: TRBV19; clone_size: NA; j_call: TRBJ1-1; cdr3_nt: TGTGCCAGTAGTATCCAGGGTCTGATCGACACTGAAGCTTTCTTT; cdr3_aa: CASSIQGLIDTEAFF
d_call: NA; v_call: TRBV4-3; clone_size: NA; j_call: TRBJ1-4; cdr3_nt: TGCGCCAGCAGCCACGGGGGTGAAAAACTGTTTTTT; cdr3_aa: CASSHGGEKLFF
d_call: NA; v_call: TRBV4-2; clone_size: NA; j_call: TRBJ1-3; cdr3_nt: TGTGCCAGCAGCCAAGAGCCAGTATCCGCTGGAAACACCATATATTTT; cdr3_aa: CASSQEPVSAGNTIYF
d_call: TRBD2; v_call: TRBV9; clone_size: NA; j_call: TRBJ2-3; cdr3_nt: TGTGCCAGCACCCGCGGGGGAGACACAGATACGCAGTATTTT; cdr3_aa: CASTRGGDTDTQYF
d_call: NA; v_call: TRBV7-6; clone_size: few; j_call: TRBJ1-5; cdr3_nt: TGTGCCAGCAGCTTTGGGCCAAAGGGGCTCAATCAGCCCCAGCATTTT; cdr3_aa: CASSFGPKGLNQPQHF
d_call: NA; v_call: TRBV5-1; clone_size: NA; j_call: TRBJ2-3; cdr3_nt: TGCGCCAGCAGCTTGGCGGTAGATTCTAGCACAGATACGCAGTATTTT; cdr3_aa: CASSLAVDSSTDTQYF
d_call: NA; v_call: TRBV4-2; clone_size: NA; j_call: TRBJ2-7; cdr3_nt: TGTGCCAGCAGCCAATTGAGCTATGACGAGCAGTACTTC; cdr3_aa: CASSQLSYDEQYF
d_call: NA; v_call: TRBV5-4; clone_size: NA; j_call: TRBJ2-7; cdr3_nt: TGTGCCAGCAGCTTGGGGGGGACATGGTCCTACGAGCAGTACTTC; cdr3_aa: CASSLGGTWSYEQYF
d_call: NA; v_call: TRBV28; clone_size: NA; j_call: TRBJ1-4; cdr3_nt: TGTGCCAGCAGTGACCCCGTCAGGGCGATTGCAACTAATGAAAAACTGTTTTTT; cdr3_aa: CASSDPVRAIATNEKLFF
d_call: TRBD1; v_call: TRBV6-1; clone_size: NA; j_call: TRBJ1-6; cdr3_nt: TGTGCCAGCCGAACGGGCTTATTGGGACAGCTCAACTTT; cdr3_aa: CASRTGLLGQLNF
d_call: TRBD2; v_call: TRBV11-2; clone_size: NA; j_call: TRBJ2-1; cdr3_nt: TGTGCCAGCAGCATCCTAGCGGGGGGGAACAATGAGCAGTTCTTC; cdr3_aa: CASSILAGGNNEQFF
d_call: TRBD2; v_call: TRBV28; clone_size: NA; j_call: TRBJ2-7; cdr3_nt: TGTGCCAGCAGTTCTGCCCAAGCGGGGGCATCCTACGAGCAGTACTTC; cdr3_aa: CASSSAQAGASYEQYF
d_call: TRBD2; v_call: TRBV7-9; clone_size: NA; j_call: TRBJ2-5; cdr3_nt: TGTGCCAGCAGTCAAATGACGAAGGGACTAGGGACCCAGTACTTC; cdr3_aa: CASSQMTKGLGTQYF
d_call: NA; v_call: TRBV19; clone_size: few; j_call: TRBJ2-6; cdr3_nt: TGTGCCAGTAGTATGAAGCTCCCTGGGGCCAACGTCCTGACTTTC; cdr3_aa: CASSMKLPGANVLTF
d_call: TRBD2; v_call: TRBV5-5; clone_size: NA; j_call: TRBJ2-5; cdr3_nt: TGTGCCAGCAGCGGCCAGGGGGTAGCGGGGGGCCAGGCCCAGTACTTC; cdr3_aa: CASSGQGVAGGQAQYF
d_call: TRBD2; v_call: TRBV5-4; clone_size: once; j_call: TRBJ2-3; cdr3_nt: TGTGCCAGCAGCTTGCCTAGCGGGGGGGCAGGTGATACGCAGTATTTT; cdr3_aa: CASSLPSGGAGDTQYF